These 27 T cell receptor beta chains were all obtained from the same sample, sequenced in a study of T cell repertoires in cytomegalovirus infection. TCRdb called the reads again in MiXCR, with one record for every CDR3 protein. Of about 130,000 distinct CDR3 sequences in the sample, roughly 9% were seen once. The sequencing sample was made of PBMCs. The source is a human donor in good health (CMV status not recorded). Some clones in this sample may be carry-over from other donors' samples.

This clonotype was seen many times. The chain carries TRBV19 and TRBJ2-7; a possible D gene is TRBD1 (5 bases). This CDR3 has 14 residues. Trimming removed 3 bases at V and 1 base at J, with 10 bases between. CDR1 is LNHDA, CDR2 SQIVND, per germline (reference sequence). The CDR3 DNA is TGTGCCAGTAGTATCCCAGGGATTTCCTACGAGCAGTACTTC. Translated: CASSIPGISYEQYF.

The sample holds many counts of this clonotype. The chain has TRBV11-1 and TRBJ2-5; a weak D match, TRBD2 (6 bases). Germline V gene lookup returns CDR1 SGHAT and CDR2 FQDESV (reference sequence). The germline V and J ends were trimmed by 1 base and 5 bases, with 14 bases remaining between them. This CDR3 has 15 amino acids. CDR3 loop: CASSLGSRGTETQYF. Here the CDR3 DNA reads TGTGCCAGCAGCTTAGGGTCACGGGGGACCGAGACCCAGTACTTC.

The chain carries TRBV28 and TRBJ2-7; D gene uncertain. Germline-derived CDR1 and CDR2 are MDHEN and SYDVKM. Trimming took 7 bases from V and 1 from J, leaving 11 bases between them. This CDR3 has 13 amino acids. The CDR3 DNA follows: TGTGCCAGCACCGACACCTTTTCCTACGAGCAGTACTTC. Residues: CASTDTFSYEQYF. The full variable domain, its missing parts supplied by reference TRBV28 and TRBJ2-7, is DVKVTQSSRYLVKRTGEKVFLECVQDMDHENMFWYRQDPGLGLRLIYFSYDVKMKEKGDIPEGYSVSREKKERFSLILESASTNQTSMYLCASTDTFSYEQYFGPGTRLTVT.

Note on this clonotype: This may come from a read error, since a much larger clone is one base off. V is TRBV20-1 and J is TRBJ1-1; D possibly corresponds to TRBD1 (5 bases). V lost 0 bases to trimming and J lost 0 bases, with 14 bases between them. Per germline, CDR1 DFQATT and CDR2 SNEGSKA (reference sequence). The CDR3 consists of 16 residues. The CDR3 DNA sequence: TGCAGTGCTAGAGATCTTCTGGGACCCGTGAACACTGAAGCTTTCTTT. Protein sequence: CSARDLLGPVNTEAFF.

In the case of this clonotype: A much larger clonotype is one base distant, so this may be a read error. The chain couples TRBV20-1 to TRBJ1-5, with D tentatively TRBD1 (5 bases). The CDR3 has 14 residues. The germline gives CDR1 DFQATT, CDR2 SNEGSKA (reference sequence). This CDR3 is CRALGARDNQPQHF. The CDR3 DNA reads TGCAGAGCTCTGGGAGCCAGGGACAATCAGCCCCAGCATTTT.

This clonotype occurred many times. This rearrangement joins TRBV29-1 to TRBJ1-4; D gene unclear. Germline V gives CDR1 SQVTM, CDR2 ANQGSEA. Trimming stripped 2 bases from V and 9 bases from J, with 13 bases between. This CDR3 is 13 amino acids long. CDR3 bases: TGCAGCGTTGAATATGTGACCAGTCAAAAACTGTTTTTT. Its translation is CSVEYVTSQKLFF.

This clonotype was observed at least ten times. The rearrangement uses TRBV20-1 and TRBJ2-1, with a weak D call TRBD2 (5 bases). Germline CDR1 and CDR2: DFQATT and SNEGSKA (reference sequence). Trimming left V 5 bases short and J 2 bases short, with 13 bases between. This CDR3 spans 14 amino acids. DNA of the CDR3: TGCAGTGCTCAGGAGGTTACGGCCTACAATGAGCAGTTCTTC. Amino acids: CSAQEVTAYNEQFF.

This clonotype was observed a single time. The chain joins TRBV19 to TRBJ1-3, with TRBD1 as a possible D gene (6 bases). This CDR3 is built from 16 residues. Germline CDR1 LNHDA, CDR2 SQIVND (reference sequence). The V and J ends lost 3 bases and 0 bases respectively, with 12 bases between them. CDR3 amino acids: CASSIRGGLSGNTIYF. CDR3 coding DNA: TGTGCCAGTAGTATCAGAGGGGGTCTCTCTGGAAACACCATATATTTT.

The sample holds many counts of this clonotype. The CDR3 sequence is CATVDTNTEAFF. In nucleotides, the CDR3 is TGTGCCACAGTAGATACGAACACTGAAGCTTTCTTT. This chain uses TRBV10-3 with TRBJ1-1; D remains unclear. The length of the CDR3 is 12 residues. The ends were cut back, 10 bases at V and 1 base at J, with 10 bases in the middle. Germline assignment: CDR1 ENHRY and CDR2 SYGVKD.

In this sample, this clonotype turned up many times. The gene calls are TRBV4-3 and TRBJ2-3; maybe TRBD2 (6 bases). The germline V gene encodes CDR1 LGHNA and CDR2 YSLEER. The length of the CDR3 is 17 residues. Between the trimmed V and J ends, which lost 0 bases and 0 bases, there was a span of 13 bases. The CDR3 DNA is TGCGCCAGCAGCCAAGATTGGGGCGGGACTAGCACAGATACGCAGTATTTT. Its protein product is CASSQDWGGTSTDTQYF.

The chain carries TRBV2 and TRBJ1-2; D unresolved. This CDR3 spans 14 amino acids. Between the trimmed V and J ends, which lost 4 bases and 0 bases, there was a span of 9 bases. The V gene's germline CDR1 is SNHLY and CDR2 FYNNEI. CDR3 DNA: TGTGCCAGCAGTGTAACCCAAGCTAACTATGGCTACACCTTC. It encodes CASSVTQANYGYTF. The full variable domain, completed using reference TRBV2 and TRBJ1-2, is EPEVTQTPSHQVTQMGQEVILRCVPISNHLYFYWYRQILGQKVEFLVSFYNNEISEKSEIFDDQFSVERPDGSNFTLKIRSTKLEDSAMYFCASSVTQANYGYTFGSGTRLTVV.

This clonotype was detected once. A much more abundant neighbour one base away suggests this may be a read error. The J gene is TRBJ2-3, the V gene TRBV5-4; no clear D gene. The CDR3 contains 13 residues. Germline V lookup: CDR1 SGHNT, CDR2 YYREEE (reference sequence). The CDR3 region has the DNA TGTACCAGCAGCCCTCAGACTCGTAATACGCAGTATTTT. This codes for CTSSPQTRNTQYF. The entire variable domain, with the rest obtained from reference TRBV5-4 and TRBJ2-3, is as follows: ETGVTQSPTHLIKTRGQQVTLRCSSQSGHNTVSWYQQALGQGPQFIFQYYREEENGRGNFPPRFSGLQFPNYSSELNVNALELDDSALYLCTSSPQTRNTQYFGPGTRLTVL.

This clonotype has at least ten counts. The DNA for the CDR3 is TGCAGTGCCCAGACGGGTGAGAGTGACACCGGGGAGCTGTTTTTT. It codes for CSAQTGESDTGELFF. The chain carries TRBV20-1 and TRBJ2-2; D not certain. CDR1 and CDR2 from the germline V gene are DFQATT and SNEGSKA (reference sequence). The CDR3 runs to 15 residues. Trimming took 6 bases from V and 3 from J, leaving 17 bases between them.

A few counts support this clonotype. The rearrangement links TRBV20-1 to TRBJ1-6; D uncertain. Germline V gene lookup returns CDR1 DFQATT and CDR2 SNEGSKA (reference sequence). CDR3 length equals 12 residues. V shed 0 bases and J shed 8 bases, with 5 bases lying between them. This chain's CDR3 is CSARDGDSPLHF. As DNA, the CDR3 is TGCAGTGCTAGAGATGGGGATTCACCCCTCCACTTT.

This clonotype was detected ten times or more. This chain connects TRBV7-9 to TRBJ2-1, with 9 bases identical to TRBD1. This CDR3 is built from 13 residues. V shed 7 bases, J shed 9 bases, and the junction held 7 bases outside the gene matches. CDR1 is SEHNR, CDR2 FQNEAQ, per germline (reference sequence). The DNA for the CDR3 is TGTGCCAGCACCCAACAGGGGGCGGGTGAGCAGTTCTTC. Its protein product is CASTQQGAGEQFF.

This clonotype occurred many times. V is TRBV6-1 and J is TRBJ2-1; tentative D call: TRBD1 (6 bases). Trimming stripped 7 bases from V and 5 bases from J, with 15 bases between. CDR1 is MNHNS, CDR2 SASEGT, per germline. This CDR3 spans 14 amino acids. This CDR3 is CASNLGRGDNEQFF. The CDR3 region has the DNA TGTGCCAGCAACTTAGGCAGGGGAGACAATGAGCAGTTCTTC.

The chain employs TRBV4-1 and TRBJ1-5; D gene ambiguous. The CDR3 is made up of 16 amino acids. Germline CDR1 MGHRA, CDR2 YSYEKL. Trimming left V 0 bases short and J 1 base short, with 10 bases between. The CDR3 protein is CASSQEISLSNQPQHF. The CDR3 DNA follows: TGCGCCAGCAGCCAAGAAATATCCCTGAGCAATCAGCCCCAGCATTTT.

This clonotype was seen ten or more times. The chain combines TRBV12-3 or TRBV12-4 with TRBJ2-4, with 7 bases that match TRBD1. V lost 5 bases to trimming and J lost 4 bases; unmatched junction nucleotides: 5. The CDR3 has 14 amino acids. This CDR3 reads CASSPRGQKNIQYF. CDR3 sequence (DNA): TGTGCCAGCAGTCCTAGGGGACAGAAAAACATTCAGTACTTC.

This clonotype was picked up many times. The rearrangement uses TRBV6-2 or TRBV6-3 and TRBJ1-2; 7 bases align to TRBD1. Germline lookup yields CDR1 MNHEY and CDR2 SVGEGT. The CDR3 extends over 17 amino acids. The V segment lost 5 bases and the J segment 1 base; nucleotides outside the gene matches: 13. As DNA, the CDR3 is TGTGCCAGCAGTCTTCGCCCGGACAGGCCGCTTAACTATGGCTACACCTTC. Protein product: CASSLRPDRPLNYGYTF.

The genes are TRBV7-9 and TRBJ1-6, with D hard to call. This CDR3 has 14 amino acids. Germline loops: CDR1 SEHNR, CDR2 FQNEAQ (reference sequence). V shed 1 base and J shed 8 bases, with 9 bases lying between them. The CDR3 DNA reads as TGTGCCAGCAGCTTAGGTGTCTCCGATTCACCCCTCCACTTT. Translation: CASSLGVSDSPLHF.

The chain links TRBV4-2 to TRBJ1-5; D call uncertain. V was cut by 0 bases and J by 6 bases, with 6 bases left in between. The CDR3 sequence is 13 residues long. In germline, CDR1 is LGHNA, CDR2 YNFKEQ. The chain's CDR3 is CASSQDSFQPQHF. The CDR3 DNA sequence: TGTGCCAGCAGCCAAGATTCATTTCAGCCCCAGCATTTT.

This clonotype has at least ten counts. The genes are TRBV19 and TRBJ1-1, with D possibly being TRBD1 (5 bases). Germline V gene data show CDR1 as LNHDA and CDR2 as SQIVND (reference sequence). V was cut by 4 bases and J by 0 bases, with 12 bases left in between. The CDR3 is 15 amino acids. Here the CDR3 DNA reads TGTGCCAGTAGTAAATGGGCAGGGATGAACACTGAAGCTTTCTTT. Encoded protein: CASSKWAGMNTEAFF.

The sample holds many counts of this clonotype. The chain has TRBV20-1 and TRBJ1-3; maybe TRBD1 (5 bases). The CDR3 runs to 16 residues. CDR1 is DFQATT and CDR2 is SNEGSKA in the germline V gene (reference sequence). V lost 0 bases and J 5 bases, leaving 17 bases between the germline ends. CDR3 in amino acids: CSARDRGAGLRNTIYF. The CDR3 bases are TGCAGTGCTAGAGATCGGGGCGCAGGGTTAAGAAACACCATATATTTT.

This clonotype was seen only a few times. The chain has TRBV2 and TRBJ2-7; 7 nucleotides align to TRBD1. The V gene's germline CDR1 is SNHLY and CDR2 FYNNEI. Unmatched junction bases numbered 4, after V lost 10 bases and J lost 4 bases. The CDR3 is 11 residues long. The CDR3 sequence: CATSQGYEQYF. As DNA, the CDR3 is TGTGCCACGTCACAGGGGTACGAGCAGTACTTC.

This clonotype was seen at least ten times. The chain joins TRBV12-3 or TRBV12-4 to TRBJ1-1; possible D gene TRBD1, 6 bases. V gave up 1 base and J gave up 4 bases, with 7 bases separating them. This CDR3 comprises 13 residues. The CDR3 nucleotides are TGTGCCAGCAGTTTAGGGGGGGCCACTGAAGCTTTCTTT. Translating gives CASSLGGATEAFF.

The chain combines TRBV6-2 or TRBV6-3 with TRBJ1-1; 9 bases are a match to TRBD1. V dropped 6 bases and J dropped 1; count of bases not matched to a gene: 9. This CDR3 has 16 residues. Germline assignment: CDR1 MNHEY and CDR2 SVGEGT. CDR3 sequence reads: CASSLYGTGPNTEAFF. DNA of the CDR3: TGTGCCAGCAGCCTCTACGGGACAGGGCCGAACACTGAAGCTTTCTTT.

The table lists this clonotype with many counts. This rearrangement joins TRBV23-1 to TRBJ1-5; a possible D gene is TRBD1 (5 bases). TRBV23-1 is labeled an ORF, and its function is uncertain. V was pared by 10 bases and J by 4 bases, with 14 bases between. This CDR3 is 13 amino acids long. The CDR3 loop is CAINKPGNQPQHF. The DNA of the CDR3 is TGCGCCATCAATAAACCAGGGAATCAGCCCCAGCATTTT.